Shown below are 2 T cell receptor beta chains from a single sample sequenced in a study of T-cell reconstitution after alpha-beta-depleted transplantation in children. It was with unique molecular identifiers that the TCRbeta library was prepared. TCRdb fed the PCR reads into MiXCR, producing one record per CDR3 protein. The sample records about 240,000 distinct CDR3 sequences, 20% to 30% being singletons. Source: PBMCs, taken before TCRalphabeta/CD19-depleted stem cell transplant. Receptors were obtained from a girl aged 2-10 years with Fanconi anemia, due to receive a stem cell transplant.

Only a few counts were recorded for this clonotype. The gene calls are TRBV29-1 and TRBJ2-1, with TRBD1 matching over 7 bases. The CDR3 covers 15 residues. V lost 0 bases and J lost 2; bases outside the gene matches: 4. CDR1 is SQVTM, CDR2 ANQGSEA, per germline. DNA for the CDR3: TGCAGCGTTGAAGATTTACAGGGGACCTACAATGAGCAGTTCTTC. Its translation: CSVEDLQGTYNEQFF.

This clonotype was picked up a small number of times. The chain couples TRBV5-6 to TRBJ2-5; tentative D call: TRBD2 (5 bases). The germline V gene encodes CDR1 SGHDT and CDR2 YYEEEE. CDR3 length: 14 amino acids. V lost 3 bases and J 2 bases, leaving 11 bases between the germline ends. CDR3 amino acids: CASSWGPGQETQYF. CDR3 in DNA: TGTGCCAGCAGCTGGGGTCCGGGACAAGAGACCCAGTACTTC.